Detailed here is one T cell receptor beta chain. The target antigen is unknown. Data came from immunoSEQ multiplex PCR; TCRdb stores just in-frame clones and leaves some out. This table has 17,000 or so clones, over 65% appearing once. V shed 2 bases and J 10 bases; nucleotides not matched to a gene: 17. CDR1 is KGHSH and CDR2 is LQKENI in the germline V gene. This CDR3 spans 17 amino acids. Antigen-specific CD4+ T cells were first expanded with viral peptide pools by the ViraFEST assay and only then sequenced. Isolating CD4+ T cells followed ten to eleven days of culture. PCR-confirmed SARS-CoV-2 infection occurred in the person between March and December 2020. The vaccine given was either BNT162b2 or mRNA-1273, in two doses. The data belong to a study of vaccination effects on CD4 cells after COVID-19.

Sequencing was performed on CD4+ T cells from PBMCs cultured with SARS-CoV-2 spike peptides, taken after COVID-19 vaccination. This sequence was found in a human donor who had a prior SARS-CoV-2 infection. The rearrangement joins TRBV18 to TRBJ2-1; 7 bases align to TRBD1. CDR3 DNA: TGTGCCAGCTCACCAGTACGTCCGGGACAGCTTTTTAAAGAGCAGTTCTTC. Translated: CASSPVRPGQLFKEQFF. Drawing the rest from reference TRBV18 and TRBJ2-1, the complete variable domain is NAGVMQNPRHLVRRRGQEARLRCSPMKGHSHVYWYRQLPEEGLKFMVYLQKENIIDESGMPKERFSAEFPKEGPSILRIQQVVRGDSAAYFCASSPVRPGQLFKEQFFGPGTRLTVL.